The source of this T cell receptor (beta chain) is a study of T cells in tuberculosis. The sample's time point: new active TB diagnosis, blood taken before or within 7 days of starting treatment. CDR3 length: 16 amino acids. The V gene end was trimmed by 0 bases and the J gene end by 6 bases; junction bases not matched to a gene: 9. Germline V CDR1 and CDR2: GTSNPN, SVGIG (reference sequence). Assay: immunoSEQ multiplex PCR; the TCRdb copy retains only in-frame clones and omits some. The sample holds fewer than 35,000 clones; approximately 85% are singletons and the top ten take more than 4%. The sequence was obtained from an adult with tuberculosis. Here the sequenced sample was PBMCs, taken at tuberculosis diagnosis. The V call is TRBV30, the J call TRBJ2-2; TRBD2 matches at 8 bases. The CDR3 bases are TGTGCCTGGAGTGTACATGTTAGCGGGATACCCGGGGAGCTGTTTTTT. It translates to CAWSVHVSGIPGELFF.